The rows below give T cell receptor beta chains drawn from one sample of a study of blood T cell repertoires in COVID-19. Only in-frame clones appear in the TCRdb table, and some are missing; sequencing was by immunoSEQ multiplex PCR. The sample holds 30,000 to 35,000 clones; approximately 88% are singletons and the top ten take 11% to 15%. Source material: peripheral blood. These receptors were collected from a man aged 60 to 69 with active COVID-19. CDR3s include the opening cysteine and the closing phenylalanine or tryptophan. The D gene is left open where the match is weak.

j_gene: TRBJ2-3
d_gene: TRBD2
v_gene: TRBV28
CDR3aa: CASSLMRTSQYF
CDR3nt: TGTGCCAGCAGTTTAATGCGGACTAGCCAGTATTTT

j_gene: TRBJ1-4
d_gene: NA
v_gene: TRBV5-8
CDR3aa: CASSAPGGREKLFF
CDR3nt: TGTGCCAGCAGCGCCCCGGGAGGCAGGGAAAAACTGTTTTTT

j_gene: TRBJ1-6
d_gene: NA
v_gene: TRBV6-6
CDR3aa: CASTVVARYNSPLHF
CDR3nt: TGTGCCAGCACCGTGGTGGCCAGATATAATTCACCCCTCCACTTT

j_gene: TRBJ2-7
d_gene: TRBD1
v_gene: TRBV18
CDR3aa: CASSTTGPTPYEQYF
CDR3nt: TGTGCCAGCTCGACGACAGGGCCAACACCCTACGAGCAGTACTTC

j_gene: TRBJ2-6
d_gene: TRBD1
v_gene: TRBV7-8
CDR3aa: CASSLSVRTGATGANVLTF
CDR3nt: TGTGCCAGCAGCTTAAGCGTCCGGACAGGGGCTACTGGGGCCAACGTCCTGACTTTC

j_gene: TRBJ2-7
d_gene: NA
v_gene: TRBV19
CDR3aa: CASSIGDGVREQYF
CDR3nt: TGTGCCAGTAGTATCGGGGATGGAGTCCGCGAGCAGTACTTC

j_gene: TRBJ2-7
d_gene: NA
v_gene: TRBV7-9
CDR3aa: CASSPVGRGNSYEQYF
CDR3nt: TGTGCCAGCAGCCCAGTGGGTCGCGGGAACTCGTACGAGCAGTACTTC

j_gene: TRBJ1-5
d_gene: TRBD1
v_gene: TRBV7-9
CDR3aa: CASSLGDSVAQPQHF
CDR3nt: TGTGCCAGCAGCTTAGGGGACAGCGTCGCTCAGCCCCAGCATTTT

j_gene: TRBJ1-1
d_gene: NA
v_gene: TRBV30
CDR3aa: CAWNGGTTEAFF
CDR3nt: TGTGCCTGGAATGGGGGGACCACTGAAGCTTTCTTT

j_gene: TRBJ2-7
d_gene: TRBD2
v_gene: TRBV5-1
CDR3aa: CASSLGSGSYEQYF
CDR3nt: TGCGCCAGCAGCTTGGGTAGCGGGAGCTACGAGCAGTACTTC

j_gene: TRBJ2-2
d_gene: TRBD1
v_gene: TRBV24-1
CDR3aa: CATSDVQGAGELFF
CDR3nt: TGTGCCACCAGTGATGTGCAGGGGGCCGGGGAGCTGTTTTTT

j_gene: TRBJ2-7
d_gene: TRBD1
v_gene: TRBV5-6
CDR3aa: CASSFGTGDYEQYF
CDR3nt: TGTGCCAGCAGCTTCGGGACAGGGGACTACGAGCAGTACTTC

j_gene: TRBJ2-1
d_gene: NA
v_gene: TRBV6-5
CDR3aa: CASMGRTQNNEQFF
CDR3nt: TGTGCCAGTATGGGGAGAACACAAAACAATGAGCAGTTCTTC

j_gene: TRBJ2-1
d_gene: NA
v_gene: TRBV4-1
CDR3aa: CASSTLMIGDSYNEQFF
CDR3nt: TGCGCCAGCAGCACGCTTATGATCGGGGATTCCTACAATGAGCAGTTCTTC

j_gene: TRBJ2-2
d_gene: TRBD2
v_gene: TRBV28
CDR3aa: CASIPSGSWNTGELFF
CDR3nt: TGTGCCAGCATCCCAAGCGGGAGTTGGAACACCGGGGAGCTGTTTTTT